These 23 T cell receptor beta chains came from one sample sequenced in a study of tumor and adjacent non-tumor tissue in lung cancer (dated by TCRdb to 2017 to 2018). Bulk unsorted tissue served as the source for RNA extraction, and RNA quality was assessed using a NanoDrop ND-1000 and an Agilent 2100. For the normal lung samples, distant non-tumor tissue was collected more than 3 cm away from the tumor edge. Library creation used multiplex PCR. The run used an Illumina HiSeq 2500. TCRbeta libraries were constructed through three rounds of nested PCR with primers (Table S4) according to protocols modified from ARM-PCR. The public reads were reanalyzed by TCRdb: fastp trimming at Q25, MiXCR alignment, in-frame beta chains only. Entries that share a CDR3 protein sequence are merged under the most common genes and DNA. This sample holds 85,000 or so distinct CDR3 sequences; around three quarters were observed only once. The leading ten clones occupy 21% of the sample.

The sample consisted of distant non-tumor lung tissue. These receptors all come from a woman aged 45-60 years with non-small cell lung cancer.

Notes on this clonotype: At one end, the junction sequence differs from germline, possibly due to a read error. V usage is TRBV28 and J usage is TRBJ2-7, with 7 bases that match TRBD2. The CDR3 sequence is 14 residues long. Looked up from germline, CDR1 is MDHEN and CDR2 is SYDVKM. The CDR3 DNA follows: TGTGCCAGCAGTGAGGGAGACGGGAGGTATGAGCAGTGCTTC. Its protein product is CASSEGDGRYEQCF.

The CDR3 sequence: CASSQAAGGLCNEQFF. The CDR3 DNA follows: TGCGCCAGCAGCCAAGCAGCGGGAGGATTGTGCAATGAGCAGTTCTTC. This chain uses TRBV4-1 with TRBJ2-1; 9 nucleotides match TRBD2. V trimming: 1 base; J trimming: 6 bases; junction bases outside the gene matches: 7. The length of the CDR3 is 16 residues. Germline values: CDR1 MGHRA, CDR2 YSYEKL.

Notes on this clonotype: Its ends do not fully match the called genes, so a read error is possible. The V and J genes are TRBV6-5 and TRBJ1-6, with D maybe TRBD1 (5 bases). The germline gives CDR1 MNHEY, CDR2 SVGAGI. The CDR3 sequence is 15 residues long. The CDR3 DNA is TGTGCTAGCAGTTACACAACAGGAGATAATTCACCCTTCCACTTT. This codes for CASSYTTGDNSPFHF.

With respect to this clonotype: The junction differs from germline at one of its ends, possibly a read error. The chain is built from TRBV6-6 and TRBJ2-3; possible D gene TRBD1, 5 bases. Germline assignment: CDR1 MNHNY and CDR2 SVGAGI (reference sequence). The CDR3 sequence is 14 residues long. CDR3 amino acids: CTSTEDSSTDTHYF. DNA of the CDR3: TGTACCAGCACCGAAGACAGTAGCACTGATACGCACTATTTT.

The CDR3 here is CASSLLAEVETQYF. DNA for the CDR3: TGTGCCAGCAGCTTGTTGGCAGAGGTAGAGACCCAGTACTTC. This chain connects TRBV5-6 to TRBJ2-5; no firm D call. The germline V and J ends were trimmed by 1 base and 4 bases, with 11 bases remaining between them. This CDR3 region has 14 residues. Per the germline V gene, CDR1 is SGHDT and CDR2 is YYEEEE.

This clonotype showed up just once. The chain combines TRBV24-1 with TRBJ2-1; TRBD1 is a possible D gene (6 bases). This CDR3 spans 17 amino acids. The V end was cut by 8 bases, the J end by 3 bases, with 22 bases between. The germline V gene encodes CDR1 KGHDR and CDR2 SFDVKD. In DNA form, the CDR3 reads TGTGCCACCATTGTAAAGGGTGCACAGGGTCTCTACAATGAGCAGTTCTTC. Its translation is CATIVKGAQGLYNEQFF.

Remarks on this clonotype: The junction differs from germline at one of its ends, possibly a read error. The chain uses TRBV11-2 and TRBJ2-1, with 7 bases that match TRBD1. The CDR3 has 13 amino acids. Germline CDR1 is SGHAT and CDR2 is FQNNGV. The CDR3 region has the DNA TGTTCCAGCAGCCTCGAGGGGGCCGGTGAGCAATTCTTC. Translated: CSSSLEGAGEQFF.

This chain's CDR3 is CASSQVPGGQESQYF. CDR3 sequence (DNA): TGTGCCAGCAGCCAAGTCCCGGGAGGACAAGAGAGCCAATACTTC. V and J are TRBV4-2 and TRBJ2-5; 7 bases match TRBD2. Trimming removed 1 base from V and 14 bases from J; junction bases left unmatched: 16. The germline V gene has CDR1 LGHNA and CDR2 YNFKEQ. The CDR3 totals 15 residues.

Of note for this clonotype: Mismatch with germline at one junction end may stem from a read error. The CDR3 bases are TGTAGCGTTTTTACGTACTCCTACGAGCAGTACTTC. It codes for CSVFTYSYEQYF. V and J are TRBV29-1 and TRBJ2-7; D possibly corresponds to TRBD2 (5 bases). Germline CDR1 is SQVTM and CDR2 is ANQGSEA. This CDR3 region has 12 residues.

The rearrangement uses TRBV20-1 and TRBJ2-3, with 10 positions matching TRBD2. Trimming cost V 4 bases and J 2 bases; bases outside gene matches: 12. Germline V lookup: CDR1 DFQATT, CDR2 SNEGSKA (reference sequence). The CDR3 has 17 amino acids. Here the CDR3 DNA reads TGCAGTGCTACCGGCTCCGGGACTAGCGACTACACAGATACGCAGTATTTT. Encoded protein: CSATGSGTSDYTDTQYF.

Details on this clonotype: One end of the junction fails to match germline, which may point to a read error. The CDR3: CAISENSGKEQFF. In nucleotides, the CDR3 is TGCGCCATCAGTGAGAATTCGGGGAAAGAGCAGTTCTTC. The V gene is TRBV10-1, the J gene TRBJ2-1; D is possibly TRBD2 (5 bases). Germline V gives CDR1 WNHNN, CDR2 SYGVQD (reference sequence). The length of the CDR3 is 13 residues.

Worth noting for this clonotype: Mismatch with germline at one junction end may stem from a read error. J is TRBJ2-7 and V is TRBV28; 12 nucleotides match TRBD2. Germline loops: CDR1 MDHEN, CDR2 SYDVKM. The CDR3 loop spans 15 amino acids. The CDR3 nucleotides read TGTGCCAGTAGTTCGACTAGCGGGAGACCCTACGAGCAGTACTTC. Translating gives CASSSTSGRPYEQYF.

This clonotype occurred once. The chain uses TRBV29-1 and TRBJ2-1, with TRBD2 matching over 13 bases. Germline lookup yields CDR1 SQVTM and CDR2 ANQGSEA. Trimming cost V 7 bases and J 7 bases; bases outside gene matches: 16. The CDR3 is 17 residues long. For the CDR3, the DNA is TGCAGCGGGGCCTGGACTAGCGGGAGAGTGAGGTGGAATGAGCAGTTCTTC. Translation: CSGAWTSGRVRWNEQFF.

In the case of this clonotype: The conserved phenylalanine or tryptophan normally closing the CDR3 is absent here, so this likely arose from a read error. This chain uses TRBV5-1 with TRBJ2-1; D perhaps matches TRBD2 (5 bases). The V gene's germline CDR1 is SGHRS and CDR2 YFSETQ. CDR3 length: 15 amino acids. The DNA of the CDR3 is TGCGCCGGCAGCACCGAGGGCAGGTCGGTCCATGAGCAGTTCTCC. Protein product: CAGSTEGRSVHEQFS.

With regard to this clonotype: One junction end does not reproduce the germline sequence, and a read error may be involved. The V gene is TRBV10-2, the J gene TRBJ1-5; no clear D. Germline loops: CDR1 WSHSY, CDR2 SAAADI. The CDR3 has 14 residues. CDR3 DNA: TGCGTCAGCAGTTGGGCTGGTGCGCAGCAGCCCCAGCAATTT. Its translation: CVSSWAGAQQPQQF.

Concerning this clonotype itself: Relative to the germline gene, one junction end is altered; a read error may explain this. The J gene is TRBJ2-5, the V gene TRBV6-6; D gene unclear. CDR1 and CDR2 (germline): MNHNY, SVGAGI (reference sequence). The CDR3 spans 15 residues. Here the CDR3 DNA reads TGCACCAGCAAACCCCCGGACCCAGCTGGGGAGACCCAGTACTTC. Its protein is CTSKPPDPAGETQYF.

In the case of this clonotype: The conserved phenylalanine or tryptophan normally closing the CDR3 is absent here, so this likely arose from a read error. This rearrangement joins TRBV10-3 to TRBJ2-2, with TRBD1 matching 7 bases. Germline V gene data show CDR1 as ENHRY and CDR2 as SYGVKD. This CDR3 region has 18 residues. Trimming removed 4 bases from V and 3 bases from J; junction bases left unmatched: 14. DNA of the CDR3: TGTGCCATCAGTGTGCGACAGGGAAGCAGGACCCACACCGGGGAGCTGTTTGTT. Residues: CAISVRQGSRTHTGELFV.

In the case of this clonotype: A read error is possible here, since a much larger clone lies one base away. The J gene is TRBJ2-3, the V gene TRBV11-2, with a tentative D call TRBD2 (5 bases). This CDR3 is 13 amino acids long. The germline V and J ends were trimmed by 0 bases and 9 bases, with 10 bases remaining between them. Germline assignment: CDR1 SGHAT and CDR2 FQNNGV. CDR3 loop: CASSLEGEGTQYF. Written as DNA, the CDR3 is TGTGCCAGCAGCTTAGAGGGTGAGGGCACGCAGTATTTT. The full variable domain, its missing parts supplied by reference TRBV11-2 and TRBJ2-3, is EAGVAQSPRYKIIEKRQSVAFWCNPISGHATLYWYQQILGQGPKLLIQFQNNGVVDDSQLPKDRFSAERLKGVDSTLKIQPAKLEDSAVYLCASSLEGEGTQYFGPGTRLTVL.

DNA of the CDR3: TGTGCCAGCGTAAGGGGACAAAACACTGAAGCTTTCTTT. This translates into CASVRGQNTEAFF. The chain links TRBV2 to TRBJ1-1, with D tentatively TRBD1 (6 bases). This CDR3 is 13 amino acids long. Trimming removed 8 bases from V and 2 bases from J, with 12 bases in between. Germline V lookup: CDR1 SNHLY, CDR2 FYNNEI.

The chain links TRBV4-1 to TRBJ2-7, with TRBD2 matching over 8 bases. The CDR3 covers 14 residues. The V gene's germline CDR1 is MGHRA and CDR2 YSYEKL. Trimming cost V 7 bases and J 2 bases; bases outside gene matches: 7. The CDR3 region has the DNA TGCGCCAGCAACTACAGGCGGGGGGCCTACGAGCAGTACTTC. Amino acid sequence: CASNYRRGAYEQYF.

The chain joins TRBV29-1 to TRBJ2-2; D is tentatively TRBD1 or TRBD2 (5 bases each). Trimming pared 7 bases from V and 17 bases from J, leaving 29 bases between. The CDR3 length is 14 residues. Germline loops: CDR1 SQVTM, CDR2 ANQGSEA. The CDR3 spells CSALGPANTGEQFF. For the CDR3, the DNA is TGCAGCGCATTGGGACCTGCGAACACAGGTGAGCAATTTTTT.

Of note for this clonotype: One end of the junction varies from germline; a read error may be responsible. J is TRBJ1-1 and V is TRBV6-1; 8 bases are shared with TRBD1. The CDR3 extends over 13 amino acids. CDR1 MNHNS and CDR2 SASEGT come from the germline V gene. CDR3 sequence reads: CANSWTGKAGAFF. The CDR3 coding sequence is TGTGCCAACAGTTGGACAGGGAAGGCCGGAGCTTTCTTT.

A note on this clonotype: Since no conserved phenylalanine or tryptophan closes the CDR3, a read error is the likely cause. V gene TRBV5-4 combines with J gene TRBJ2-3; TRBD2 agrees at 13 bases. The CDR3 runs to 17 residues. Germline CDR1 is SGHNT and CDR2 is YYREEE (reference sequence). CDR3 DNA sequence: TGTGTCAGCAGCCTAGGCGGACTAGCGGGAGTCGCAGATACGCAGTATTCT. Amino acid sequence: CVSSLGGLAGVADTQYS.